This T cell receptor beta chain appears in the sequencing data of a study of blood T cell repertoires in COVID-19. Study context: COVID-19 samples collected from the United States, Italy and Spain covered acute and convalescent phases. Sources were T cells, B-cell-depleted T cells, or PBMCs; the material itself was cDNA or gDNA.

As originally analysed: Quantification of nucleated cells was approximated via reference gene primer amplification. Using immunoSEQ multiplex PCR, the repertoire was profiled, and TCRdb retains in-frame clones only, with some absent. That table furnishes V, J and clone size, whereas the DNA furnished D and trimming. The repertoire has 40,000 or so clones, roughly 85% of them found once; the top ten carry more than 8%. The specimen sequenced was peripheral blood. This receptor was obtained from a human donor in a cohort sampled during active COVID-19.

The CDR3 nucleotides read TGTGCCAGCAGTGAAGGTACTTTTGCTGCTAATGAAAAACTGTTTTTT. Translated, it gives CASSEGTFAANEKLFF. This chain uses TRBV25-1 with TRBJ1-4; D is ambiguous. Looked up from germline, CDR1 is MGHDK and CDR2 is SYGVNS. Between the trimmed V and J ends, which lost 2 bases and 3 bases, there was a span of 13 bases. The CDR3 covers 16 residues.